This T cell receptor (beta chain) was identified during a study of blood T cells in healthy people across ages. General study findings and limits: Leaving the PBMCs unsorted stopped any conclusive comparison of naive versus antigen-experienced cells. It was the long-lived donors that had more naive CD4+ cells and higher diversity than aged donors. Estimates of diversity drawn from one million T cells were considered underestimates.

A second PCR, run for about 7 to 11 cycles, used a sample-barcoded 5' primer plus a J-beta primer mix. TCRdb re-called the 5' RACE reads through MiXCR, storing one row per CDR3 protein. The profile shows about 650,000 distinct CDR3 sequences, 32% of them singletons. Germline CDR1 LGHDT, CDR2 YNNKEL (reference sequence). The CDR3 extends over 16 amino acids. V shed 6 bases and J shed 3 bases, with 20 bases lying between them. There are a few counts of this clonotype. Its antigen is still unknown. The rearrangement joins TRBV3-1 to TRBJ1-1; D unresolved. This TCR derives from an elderly woman in good health. What was sequenced was blood. This CDR3 reads CASSQDSRGVYTEAFF. In DNA, the CDR3 is TGTGCCAGCAGTCAGGACTCGAGAGGCGTGTACACTGAAGCTTTCTTT.